The present entry profiles one TCR beta chain with its context. The data stem from a study of CD8 T cells in Susac syndrome. Random hexamers primed reverse transcription of about 0.45 to 1 ug RNA. TCRdb fed the immunoSEQ multiplex PCR reads into MiXCR, producing one record per CDR3 protein. Seen here are around 170,000 distinct CDR3 sequences, approximately 94% observed once, and the top ten hold approximately 0.1%. There are 13 residues in the CDR3. The ends were cut back, 6 bases at V and 2 bases at J, with 11 bases in the middle. Germline V gene lookup returns CDR1 SGDLS and CDR2 YYNGEE. Sample: CD4+ T cells from PBMCs. The gene calls are TRBV9 and TRBJ2-5; D possibly matches TRBD1 or TRBD2 (5 bases each). This clonotype originated in a human donor with Susac syndrome. The CDR3 DNA reads TGTGCCAGCAATCGGGACGATCAAGAGACCCAGTACTTC. Translating gives CASNRDDQETQYF.